The sequence of this T cell receptor (beta chain) was determined in a study of cytomegalovirus exposure and HLA in healthy donors. General study points: Per a later analysis, HLA-associated TCR beta chains showed more clonal expansion than other, equally common TCR beta chains. According to an earlier analysis, most TCR beta V segments yielded productive rearrangements about 90% or about 30% of the time. Association of 15,000 to 20,000 TCR beta sequences with HLA alleles was found at 0.05 false discovery rate in a later analysis.

Notes on this clone: Its antigen is unidentified. The same CDR3 arises from other DNA sequences in this sample as well.

Researchers ran the PCR with 60 Vbeta and 13 Jbeta primers. TCRdb's copy holds only in-frame clones and misses some; the assay was immunoSEQ multiplex PCR. The sample yields around 110,000 clones, roughly 80% seen once. Germline CDR1 and CDR2: MNHEY and SVGAGI. This CDR3 has 15 residues. Trimming took 0 bases from V and 0 from J, leaving 6 bases between them. The TCR was taken from a man aged 55-75 years in good health and CMV-seronegative. Sequencing was done on a sample of PBMCs. This chain uses TRBV6-5 with TRBJ1-3; D gene ambiguous. The CDR3 reads CASSYSRDSGNTIYF. The DNA of the CDR3 is TGTGCCAGCAGTTACTCACGGGACTCTGGAAACACCATATATTTT.